The rows below give T cell receptor beta chains drawn from one sample of a study of PD-1 blockade in classical Hodgkin lymphoma. Only in-frame clones appear in the TCRdb table, and some are missing; sequencing was by immunoSEQ multiplex PCR. The table shows fewer than 65,000 clones, with more than 75% occurring only once. The specimen comprised peripheral blood mononuclear cells (PBMCs), sampled at baseline. The receptor set was obtained from a human donor with classical Hodgkin lymphoma. CDR3s include the opening cysteine and the closing phenylalanine or tryptophan.

>TRBV5-8|TRBJ2-3
CASLKGGSQYF
>TRBV19|TRBJ1-4
CASSIDLGFEKLFF
>TRBV6-5|TRBJ2-2
CASSYSGRNTGELFF
>TRBV28|TRBJ2-5
CASRPGTSGTGTQYF
>TRBV6-6|TRBJ2-1
CASSWGGEQFF
>TRBV5-5|TRBJ2-7
CASSPAGYQYEQYF
>TRBV6-8|TRBJ1-1
CASTEAFF
>TRBV10-3|TRBJ1-1
CAISEVVLLNTEAFF
>TRBV12-2|TRBJ2-2
CASRSASKGGSANTGELFF
>TRBV13|TRBJ1-2
CASSYPWTGKIGYTF
>TRBV11-2|TRBJ2-7
CASSLTSTGTYEQYF
>TRBV4-2|TRBJ2-4
CASSQGTGGDIQYF
>TRBV6-5|TRBJ2-7
CASSYGAGASYEQYF
>TRBV19|TRBJ2-6
CASKTGASGANVLTF
>TRBV7-6|TRBJ2-2
CASSVLSGQGAHGELFF
>TRBV5-1|TRBJ1-2
CASSPEGSYGYTF
>TRBV13|TRBJ2-2
CASSLVAGGANTGELFF
>TRBV6-5|TRBJ2-1
CASSYSGSVDGEQFF
>TRBV27|TRBJ1-3
CASHRLLSGNTIYF
>TRBV7-9|TRBJ2-1
CASSLSGGYNEQFF
>TRBV5-6|TRBJ2-1
CASSLELSFEQFF
>TRBV6-1|TRBJ1-5
CASRPRGVRDQPQHF
>TRBV15|TRBJ1-1
CATSIRDSRSLNTEAFF
>TRBV11-2|TRBJ2-1
CASSLALGTYNEQFF
>TRBV5-4|TRBJ2-7
CAVGQGGEQYF
>TRBV7-6|TRBJ2-7
CASSLGAGDHEQYF
>TRBV6-1|TRBJ1-1
CASSEVWRGNTEAFF
>TRBV9|TRBJ2-7
CASNPGTGSNEQYF
>TRBV15|TRBJ1-2
CATSIGTGDGYTF
>TRBV7-8|TRBJ1-1
CASSVPPWAVNTEAFF
>TRBV7-9|TRBJ2-6
CASSSSTTALSGANVLTF
>TRBV2|TRBJ2-7
CASSGQAAYEQYF
>TRBV5-1|TRBJ2-7
CASSLAVAGIYEQYF
>TRBV29-1|TRBJ1-1
CSGYRGVSEAFF
>TRBV6-5|TRBJ2-5
CASGGSQETQYF
>TRBV2|TRBJ1-4
CASSQQGVNEKLFF
>TRBV11-2|TRBJ1-1
CASSLRGPTNTEAFF
>TRBV5-4|TRBJ2-1
CASSFDVGGTHEQFF
>TRBV29-1|TRBJ2-1
CSVGPLGGSYNEQFF
>TRBV19|TRBJ1-5
CASSTQYSNQPQHF
>TRBV15|TRBJ2-5
CATSRGQGAGETQYF
>TRBV16|TRBJ1-6
CASSHSPGDFGDLHF
>TRBV7-6|TRBJ2-7
CASSPGTGPYEQYF
>TRBV5-1|TRBJ1-4
CASSGGGGPANEKLFF
>TRBV27|TRBJ2-7
CASSPGLAGFSPYEQYF
>TRBV6-5|TRBJ2-2
CASARGGGNTGELFF